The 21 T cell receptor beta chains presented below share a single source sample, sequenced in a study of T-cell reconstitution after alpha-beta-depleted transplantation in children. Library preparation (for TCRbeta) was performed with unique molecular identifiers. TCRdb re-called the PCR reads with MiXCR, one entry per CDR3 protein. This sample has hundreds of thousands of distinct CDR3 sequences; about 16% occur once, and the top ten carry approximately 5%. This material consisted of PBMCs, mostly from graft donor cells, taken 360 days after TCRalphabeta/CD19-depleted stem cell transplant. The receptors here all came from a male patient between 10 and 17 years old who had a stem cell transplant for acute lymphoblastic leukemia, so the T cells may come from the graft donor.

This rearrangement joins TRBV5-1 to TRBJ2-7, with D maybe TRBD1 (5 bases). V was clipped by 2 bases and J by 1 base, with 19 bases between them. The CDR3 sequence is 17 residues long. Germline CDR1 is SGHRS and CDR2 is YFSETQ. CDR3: CASSFQQVGLLSYEQYF. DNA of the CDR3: TGCGCCAGCAGCTTCCAACAGGTGGGCCTCTTATCCTACGAGCAGTACTTC.

For the CDR3, the DNA is TGTGCCAGCAGCTTGGACGACCAGGTTACGGTACGGTATTTT. Protein sequence: CASSLDDQVTVRYF. The chain combines TRBV5-5 with TRBJ2-3; no clear D gene. V was trimmed by 0 bases and J by 14 bases, leaving 19 bases between them. The CDR3 runs to 14 residues. CDR1 and CDR2 (germline): SGHKS, YYEKEE (reference sequence).

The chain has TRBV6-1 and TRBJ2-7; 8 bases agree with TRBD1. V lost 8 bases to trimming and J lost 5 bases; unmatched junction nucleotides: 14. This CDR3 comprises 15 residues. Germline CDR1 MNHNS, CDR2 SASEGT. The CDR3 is CASRTYVDRANEQYF. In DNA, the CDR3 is TGTGCCAGCCGGACCTATGTGGACAGGGCTAACGAGCAGTACTTC.

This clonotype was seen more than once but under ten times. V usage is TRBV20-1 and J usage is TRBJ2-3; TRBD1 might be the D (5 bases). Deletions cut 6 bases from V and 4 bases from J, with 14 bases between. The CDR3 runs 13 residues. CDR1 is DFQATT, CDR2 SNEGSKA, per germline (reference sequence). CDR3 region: CSAPRLGPDTQYF. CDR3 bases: TGCAGTGCCCCACGTTTGGGGCCAGATACGCAGTATTTT.

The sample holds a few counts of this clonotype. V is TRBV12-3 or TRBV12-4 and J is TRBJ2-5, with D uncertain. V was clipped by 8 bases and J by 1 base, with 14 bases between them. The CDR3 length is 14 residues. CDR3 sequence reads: CASGKGHLQETQYF. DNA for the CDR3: TGTGCCAGCGGGAAAGGGCACCTCCAAGAGACCCAGTACTTC.

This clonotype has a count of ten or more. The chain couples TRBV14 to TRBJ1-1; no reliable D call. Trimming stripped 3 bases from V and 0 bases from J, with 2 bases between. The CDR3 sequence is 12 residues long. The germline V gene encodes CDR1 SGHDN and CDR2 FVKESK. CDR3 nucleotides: TGTGCCAGCAGCCAGTTGAACACTGAAGCTTTCTTT. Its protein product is CASSQLNTEAFF.

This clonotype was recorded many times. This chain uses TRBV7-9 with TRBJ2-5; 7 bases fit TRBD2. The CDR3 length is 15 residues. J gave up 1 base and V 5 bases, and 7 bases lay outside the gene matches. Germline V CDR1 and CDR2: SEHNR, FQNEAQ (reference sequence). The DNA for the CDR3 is TGTGCCAGCAGCGAATGGGGAGGGTTCCAAGAGACCCAGTACTTC. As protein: CASSEWGGFQETQYF.

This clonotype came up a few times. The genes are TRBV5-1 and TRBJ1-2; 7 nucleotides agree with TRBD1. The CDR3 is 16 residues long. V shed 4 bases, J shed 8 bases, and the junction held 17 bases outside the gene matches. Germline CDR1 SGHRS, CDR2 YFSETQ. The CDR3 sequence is CASSLVQIGGVQGYTF. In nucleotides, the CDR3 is TGCGCCAGCAGCCTTGTCCAGATAGGGGGCGTGCAGGGCTACACCTTC.

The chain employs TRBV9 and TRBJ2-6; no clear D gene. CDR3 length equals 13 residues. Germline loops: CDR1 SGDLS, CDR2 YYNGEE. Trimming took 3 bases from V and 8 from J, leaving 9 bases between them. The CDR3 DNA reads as TGTGCCAGCAGCGCAGGAATATCCAACGTCCTGACTTTC. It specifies CASSAGISNVLTF.

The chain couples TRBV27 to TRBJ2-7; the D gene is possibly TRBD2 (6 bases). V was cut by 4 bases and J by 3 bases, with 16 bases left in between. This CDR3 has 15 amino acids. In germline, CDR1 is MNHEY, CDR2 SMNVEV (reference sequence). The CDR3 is CASSWATGSFYEQYF. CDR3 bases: TGTGCCAGCAGTTGGGCCACCGGGAGTTTCTACGAGCAGTACTTC.

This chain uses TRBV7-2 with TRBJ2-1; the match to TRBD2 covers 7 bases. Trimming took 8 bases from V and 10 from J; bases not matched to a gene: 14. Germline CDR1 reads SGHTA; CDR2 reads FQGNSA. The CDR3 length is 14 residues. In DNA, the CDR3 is TGTGCCAGCCAACCTCGTCCACTAGCGAGCGAGCAGTTCTTC. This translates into CASQPRPLASEQFF.

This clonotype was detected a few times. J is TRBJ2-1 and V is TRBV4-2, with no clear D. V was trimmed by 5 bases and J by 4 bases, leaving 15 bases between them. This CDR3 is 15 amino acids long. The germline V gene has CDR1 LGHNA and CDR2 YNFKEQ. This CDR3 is CASSKRLPVYNEQFF. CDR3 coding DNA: TGTGCCAGCAGCAAGAGACTCCCCGTATACAATGAGCAGTTCTTC.

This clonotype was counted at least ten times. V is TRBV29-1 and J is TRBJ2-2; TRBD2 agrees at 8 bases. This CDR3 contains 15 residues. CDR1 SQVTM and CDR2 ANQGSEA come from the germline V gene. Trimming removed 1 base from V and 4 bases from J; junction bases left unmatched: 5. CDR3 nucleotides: TGCAGCGTTGAAGTCCTAGCGGGCCCCACCGGGGAGCTGTTTTTT. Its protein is CSVEVLAGPTGELFF.

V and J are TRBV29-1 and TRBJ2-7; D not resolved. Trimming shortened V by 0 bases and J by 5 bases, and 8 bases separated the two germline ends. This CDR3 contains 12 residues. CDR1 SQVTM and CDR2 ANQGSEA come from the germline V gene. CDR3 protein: CSVEENSDEQYF. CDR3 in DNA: TGCAGCGTTGAAGAAAACAGTGACGAGCAGTACTTC.

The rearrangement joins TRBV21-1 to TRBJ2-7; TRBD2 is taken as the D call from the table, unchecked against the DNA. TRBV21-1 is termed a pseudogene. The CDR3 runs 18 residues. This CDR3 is CASSKYPGGPNLQNEQYF. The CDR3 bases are TGTGCCAGCAGCAAATATCCGGGAGGGCCCAATTTGCAGAACGAGCAGTACTTC.

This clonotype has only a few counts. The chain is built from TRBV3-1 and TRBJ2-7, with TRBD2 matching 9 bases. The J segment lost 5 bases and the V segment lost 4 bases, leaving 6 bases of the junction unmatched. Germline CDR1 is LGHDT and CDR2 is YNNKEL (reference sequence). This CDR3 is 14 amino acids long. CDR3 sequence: CASSRPGLADEQYF. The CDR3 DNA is TGTGCCAGCAGCCGACCGGGACTAGCTGACGAGCAGTACTTC.

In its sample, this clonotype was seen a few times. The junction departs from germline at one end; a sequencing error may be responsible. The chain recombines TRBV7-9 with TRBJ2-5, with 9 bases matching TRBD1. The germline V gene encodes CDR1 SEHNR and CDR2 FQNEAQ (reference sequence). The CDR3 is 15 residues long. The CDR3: CATSRDRGIGETQYF. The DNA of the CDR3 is TGTGCCACCAGCAGAGACAGGGGGATCGGAGAGACCCAGTACTTC.

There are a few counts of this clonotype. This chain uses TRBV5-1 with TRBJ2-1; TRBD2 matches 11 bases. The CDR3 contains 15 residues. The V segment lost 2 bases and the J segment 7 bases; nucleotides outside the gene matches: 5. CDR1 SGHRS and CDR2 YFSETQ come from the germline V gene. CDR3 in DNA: TGCGCCAGCAGCTTTACTAGCGGGAGCCGGAATGAGCAGTTCTTC. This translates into CASSFTSGSRNEQFF.

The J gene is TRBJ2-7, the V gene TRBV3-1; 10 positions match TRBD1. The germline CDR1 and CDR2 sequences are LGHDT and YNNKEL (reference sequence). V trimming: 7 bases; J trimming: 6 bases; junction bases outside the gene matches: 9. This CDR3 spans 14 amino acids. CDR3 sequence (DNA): TGTGCCAGCAAAGTCGACAGGGGGCGAAGCGAGCAGTACTTC. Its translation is CASKVDRGRSEQYF.

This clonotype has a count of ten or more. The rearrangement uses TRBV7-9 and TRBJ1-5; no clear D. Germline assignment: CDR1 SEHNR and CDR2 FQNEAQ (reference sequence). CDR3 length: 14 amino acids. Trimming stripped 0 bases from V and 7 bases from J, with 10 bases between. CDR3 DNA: TGTGCCAGCAGCTTAGCCGGGAATAACCAGCCCCAGCATTTT. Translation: CASSLAGNNQPQHF.

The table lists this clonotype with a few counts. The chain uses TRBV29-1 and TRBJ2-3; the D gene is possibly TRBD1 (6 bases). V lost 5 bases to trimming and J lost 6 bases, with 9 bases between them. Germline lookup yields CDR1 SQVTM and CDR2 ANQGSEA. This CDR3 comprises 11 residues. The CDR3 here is CSVPGVDTQYF. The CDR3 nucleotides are TGCAGCGTTCCAGGGGTCGATACGCAGTATTTT.